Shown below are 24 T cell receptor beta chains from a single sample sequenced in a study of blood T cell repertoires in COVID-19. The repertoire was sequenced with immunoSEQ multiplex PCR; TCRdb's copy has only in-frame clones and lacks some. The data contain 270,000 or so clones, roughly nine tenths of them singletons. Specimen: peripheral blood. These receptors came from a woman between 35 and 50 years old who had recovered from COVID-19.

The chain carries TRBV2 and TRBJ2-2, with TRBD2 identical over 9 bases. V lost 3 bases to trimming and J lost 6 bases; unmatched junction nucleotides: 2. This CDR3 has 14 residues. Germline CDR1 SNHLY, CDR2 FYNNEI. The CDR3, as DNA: TGTGCCAGCAGTGATTTAGCGGGAGCCGGGGAGCTGTTTTTT. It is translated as CASSDLAGAGELFF.

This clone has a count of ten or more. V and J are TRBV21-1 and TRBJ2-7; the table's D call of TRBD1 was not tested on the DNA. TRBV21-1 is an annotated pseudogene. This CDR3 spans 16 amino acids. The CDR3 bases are TGTGCCAGCACCAAGAGGACAGGGGAGATAGGGGTCGAGCAGTACTTC. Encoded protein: CASTKRTGEIGVEQYF.

CDR3 DNA: TGCAGCGTTGGGGGAACTAGCGCTTCCTACGAGCAGTACTTC. Protein product: CSVGGTSASYEQYF. The chain combines TRBV29-1 with TRBJ2-7; TRBD2 aligns across 7 bases. J lost 1 base, V lost 4 bases, and 7 bases had no gene match. In germline, CDR1 is SQVTM, CDR2 ANQGSEA. The length of the CDR3 is 14 residues.

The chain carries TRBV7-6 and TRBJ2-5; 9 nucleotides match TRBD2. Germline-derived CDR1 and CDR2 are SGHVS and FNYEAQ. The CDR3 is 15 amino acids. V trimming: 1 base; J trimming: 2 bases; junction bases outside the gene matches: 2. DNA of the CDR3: TGTGCCAGCAGCTTAGGGGCGGGAGGGCAAGAGACCCAGTACTTC. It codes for CASSLGAGGQETQYF. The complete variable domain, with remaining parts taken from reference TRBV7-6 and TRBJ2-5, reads GAGVSQSPRYKVTKRGQDVALRCDPISGHVSLYWYRQALGQGPEFLTYFNYEAQQDKSGLPNDRFSAERPEGSISTLTIQRTEQRDSAMYRCASSLGAGGQETQYFGPGTRLLVL.

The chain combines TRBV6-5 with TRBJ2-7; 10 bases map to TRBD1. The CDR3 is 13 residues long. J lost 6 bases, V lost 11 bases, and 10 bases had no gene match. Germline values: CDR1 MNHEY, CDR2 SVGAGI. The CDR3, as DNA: TGTGCCGCATGGGGGGGACAGGGGACCGAGCAGTACTTC. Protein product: CAAWGGQGTEQYF.

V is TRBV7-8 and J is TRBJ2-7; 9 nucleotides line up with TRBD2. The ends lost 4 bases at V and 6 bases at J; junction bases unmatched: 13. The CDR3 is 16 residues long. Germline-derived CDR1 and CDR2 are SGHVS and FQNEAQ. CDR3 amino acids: CASSSHYSGSDAEQYF. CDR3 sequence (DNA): TGTGCCAGCAGCTCCCACTATAGCGGGAGTGACGCCGAGCAGTACTTC.

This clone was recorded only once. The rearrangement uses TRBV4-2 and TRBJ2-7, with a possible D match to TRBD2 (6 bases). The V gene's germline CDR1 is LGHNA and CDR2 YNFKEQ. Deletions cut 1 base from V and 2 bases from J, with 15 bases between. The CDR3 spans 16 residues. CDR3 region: CASSQGAGRETYEQYF. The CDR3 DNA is TGTGCCAGCAGCCAAGGCGCTGGCCGGGAGACCTACGAGCAGTACTTC.

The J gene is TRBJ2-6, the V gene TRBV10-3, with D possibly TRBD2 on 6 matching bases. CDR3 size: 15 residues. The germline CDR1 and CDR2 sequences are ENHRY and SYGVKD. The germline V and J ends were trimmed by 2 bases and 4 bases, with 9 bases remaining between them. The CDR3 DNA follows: TGTGCCATCAGTGAGGCCGGGAGAGGGGCCAACGTCCTGACTTTC. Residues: CAISEAGRGANVLTF.

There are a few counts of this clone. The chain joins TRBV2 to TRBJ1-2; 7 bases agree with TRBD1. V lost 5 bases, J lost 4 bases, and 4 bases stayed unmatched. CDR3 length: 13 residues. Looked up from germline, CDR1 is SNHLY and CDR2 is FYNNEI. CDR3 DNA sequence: TGTGCCAGCAGTTCCGGGACAGCCTATGGCTACACCTTC. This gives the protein CASSSGTAYGYTF.

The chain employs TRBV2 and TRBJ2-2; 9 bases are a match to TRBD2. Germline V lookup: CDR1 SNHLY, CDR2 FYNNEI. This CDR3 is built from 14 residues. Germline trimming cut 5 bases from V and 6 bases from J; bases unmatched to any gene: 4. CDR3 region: CASSPRTSAGELFF. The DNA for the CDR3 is TGTGCCAGCAGTCCACGGACTAGCGCCGGGGAGCTGTTTTTT.

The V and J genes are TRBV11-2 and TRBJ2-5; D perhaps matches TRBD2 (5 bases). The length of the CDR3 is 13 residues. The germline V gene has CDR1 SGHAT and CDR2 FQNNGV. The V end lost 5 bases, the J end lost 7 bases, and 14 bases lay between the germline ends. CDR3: CASSPSEGATQYF. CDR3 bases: TGTGCCAGCAGCCCTTCCGAGGGCGCGACCCAGTACTTC.

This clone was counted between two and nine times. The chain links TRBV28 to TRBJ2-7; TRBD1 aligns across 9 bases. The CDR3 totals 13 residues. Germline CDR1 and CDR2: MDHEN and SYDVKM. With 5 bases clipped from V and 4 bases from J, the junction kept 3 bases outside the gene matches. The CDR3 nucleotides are TGTGCCAGCAGTGGGACAGGGTTATACGAGCAGTACTTC. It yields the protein CASSGTGLYEQYF.

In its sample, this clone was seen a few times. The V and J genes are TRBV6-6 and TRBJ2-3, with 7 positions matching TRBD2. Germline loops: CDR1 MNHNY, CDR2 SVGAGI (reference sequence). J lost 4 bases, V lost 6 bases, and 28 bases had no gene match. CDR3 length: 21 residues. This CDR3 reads CASSAFEWEVKRRESADTQYF. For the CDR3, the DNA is TGTGCCAGCAGCGCCTTTGAATGGGAGGTTAAGCGGCGGGAGTCCGCAGATACGCAGTATTTT.

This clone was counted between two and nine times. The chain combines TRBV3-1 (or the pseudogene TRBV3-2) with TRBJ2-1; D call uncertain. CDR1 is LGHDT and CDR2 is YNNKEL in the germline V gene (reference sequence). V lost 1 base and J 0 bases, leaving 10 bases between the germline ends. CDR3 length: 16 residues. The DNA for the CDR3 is TGTGCCAGCAGCCAAGTTATTAGCCCCTCCTACAATGAGCAGTTCTTC. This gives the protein CASSQVISPSYNEQFF.

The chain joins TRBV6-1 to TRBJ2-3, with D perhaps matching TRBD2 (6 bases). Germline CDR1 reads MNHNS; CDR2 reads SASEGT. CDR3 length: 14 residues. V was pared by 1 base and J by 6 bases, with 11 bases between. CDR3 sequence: CASSEVGSADTQYF. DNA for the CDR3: TGTGCCAGCAGTGAAGTCGGGAGTGCGGATACGCAGTATTTT.

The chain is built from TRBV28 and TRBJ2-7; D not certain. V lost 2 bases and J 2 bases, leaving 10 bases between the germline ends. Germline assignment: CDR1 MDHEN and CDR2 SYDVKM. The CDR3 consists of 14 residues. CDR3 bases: TGTGCCAGCAGTTTAGGAGTCCCAGCCTACGAGCAGTACTTC. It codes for CASSLGVPAYEQYF.

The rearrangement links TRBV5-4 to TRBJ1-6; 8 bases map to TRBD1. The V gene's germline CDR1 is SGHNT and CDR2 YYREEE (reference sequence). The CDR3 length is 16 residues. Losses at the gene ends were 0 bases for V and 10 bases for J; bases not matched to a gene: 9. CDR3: CASSLGGTGGSSPLHF. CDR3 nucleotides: TGTGCCAGCAGCTTGGGGGGAACAGGGGGGAGCTCACCCCTCCACTTT.

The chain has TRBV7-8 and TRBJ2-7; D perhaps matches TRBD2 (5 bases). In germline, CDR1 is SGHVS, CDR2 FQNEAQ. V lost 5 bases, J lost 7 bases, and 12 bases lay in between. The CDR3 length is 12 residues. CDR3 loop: CASSQPGEEQYF. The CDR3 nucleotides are TGTGCCAGCAGCCAGCCCGGGGAGGAGCAGTACTTC.

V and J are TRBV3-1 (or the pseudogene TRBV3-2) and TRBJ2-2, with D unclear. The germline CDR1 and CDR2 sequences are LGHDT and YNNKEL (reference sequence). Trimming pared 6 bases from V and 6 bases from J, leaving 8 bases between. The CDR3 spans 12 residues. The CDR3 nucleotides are TGTGCCAGCAGTAGACACTCCGGGGAGCTGTTTTTT. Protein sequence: CASSRHSGELFF.

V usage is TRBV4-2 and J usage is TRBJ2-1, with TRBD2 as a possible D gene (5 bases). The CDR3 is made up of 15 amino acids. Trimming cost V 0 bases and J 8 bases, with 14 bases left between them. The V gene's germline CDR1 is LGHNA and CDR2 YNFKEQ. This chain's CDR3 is CASSQDTQRNYEQFF. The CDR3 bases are TGTGCCAGCAGCCAAGATACCCAGCGGAACTATGAGCAGTTCTTC.

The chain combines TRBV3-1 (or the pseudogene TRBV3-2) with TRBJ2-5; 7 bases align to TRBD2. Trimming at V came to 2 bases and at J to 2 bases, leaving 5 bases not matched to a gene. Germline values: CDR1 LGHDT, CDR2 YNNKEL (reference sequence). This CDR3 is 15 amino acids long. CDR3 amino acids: CASSQLLAPQETQYF. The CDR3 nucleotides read TGTGCCAGCAGCCAATTACTAGCGCCACAAGAGACCCAGTACTTC.

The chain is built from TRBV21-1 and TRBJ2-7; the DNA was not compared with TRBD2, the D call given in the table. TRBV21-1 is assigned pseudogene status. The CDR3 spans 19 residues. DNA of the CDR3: TGTGCCAGCAGCAAAGCGCATTTCCCAGCGGGAAGTCCCTTTGTGGAGCAGTACTTC. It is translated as CASSKAHFPAGSPFVEQYF.

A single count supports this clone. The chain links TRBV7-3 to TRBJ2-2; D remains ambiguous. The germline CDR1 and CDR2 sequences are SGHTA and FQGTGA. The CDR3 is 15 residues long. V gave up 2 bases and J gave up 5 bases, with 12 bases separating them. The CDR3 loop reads CASSLSPGETGELFF. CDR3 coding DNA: TGTGCCAGCAGCTTATCGCCAGGCGAAACCGGGGAGCTGTTTTTT.

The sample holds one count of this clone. The CDR3 spells CASSDRLAVSYEQYF. CDR3 bases: TGTGCCAGCAGTGACAGACTAGCGGTCTCCTACGAGCAGTACTTC. This sequence joins TRBV2 and TRBJ2-7; 9 nucleotides align to TRBD2. CDR3 size: 15 residues. The germline CDR1 and CDR2 sequences are SNHLY and FYNNEI. The V and J ends lost 3 bases and 0 bases, in that order; junction bases with no gene match: 3.